This T cell receptor beta chain was obtained from a study of T cell repertoires in cytomegalovirus infection. Whole-study context: HLA-B-restricted CMV epitopes that are well studied were used alongside recently identified HLA-C-restricted ones. Matching HLA type, along with CMV infection, was indicated by public TCR beta signatures.

CDR1 is DFQATT and CDR2 is SNEGSKA in the germline V gene (reference sequence). CDR3 length: 12 residues. Study results and limitations: Dominating the ex vivo response were HLA-C-restricted CMV-specific TCR beta clonotypes. Pooled public TCR beta family frequency picked out CMV carriers with the relevant HLA.

TCRdb redid the calling of the reads with MiXCR, one entry per CDR3 protein. The data show 800,000 to 950,000 distinct CDR3 sequences, with less than 35% seen just once and 9.5% to 15% held by the top ten. Comment on this clonotype: The antigen is unknown. Germline is not matched at one junction end, which may reflect a read error.

The input for sequencing was cultured CD8+ T cells from PBMCs, taken from culture after CMV antigen stimulation. This chain uses TRBV20-1 with TRBJ1-5; D possibly corresponds to TRBD1 (5 bases). The receptor was isolated from a human donor in good health (CMV status not recorded). Some clones in this sample may be carry-over from other donors' samples. The CDR3 nucleotides are TGCAGTGCTCCGTATGGGGCACGGGGCACAATCTTT. As protein: CSAPYGARGTIF.